The text below deals with one T cell receptor beta chain. Its antigen is undetermined. These data originate in a study of post-analysis software for immune sequencing data. On the study more broadly: Both relapsing-remitting and secondary progressive multiple sclerosis featured among the disease courses, as did progressive-relapsing multiple sclerosis. The study's findings and limits: Strong co-clustering by F measure was seen for same-batch samples. Normalized Chao1 diversity was significantly lower in multiple sclerosis patients than in controls. TRBV segments more frequent in patients than in controls numbered about five and included TRBV5-6, TRBV5-1 and TRBV20-1.

V lost 4 bases to trimming and J lost 0 bases; unmatched junction nucleotides: 12. CDR1 and CDR2 from the germline V gene are SGHRS and YFSETQ. The CDR3 is made up of 17 amino acids. Incorporated into the TCR beta cDNA libraries were unique molecular identifiers, which served to reduce PCR and sequencing biases. One entry per CDR3 protein, called by TCRdb with MiXCR from the PCR reads. The repertoire holds about 460,000 distinct CDR3 sequences, with roughly 45% as singletons. The J gene is TRBJ2-7, the V gene TRBV5-1; 8 bases fit TRBD2. This receptor was taken from a girl aged 10 to 17 with multiple sclerosis. Sequenced material: blood. The CDR3 region is CASSPVKLAESSYEQYF. The DNA of the CDR3 is TGCGCCAGCAGCCCGGTTAAACTAGCGGAGAGCTCCTACGAGCAGTACTTC.